These T cell receptor beta chains were read from a single sample in a study of cytomegalovirus exposure and HLA in healthy donors. Produced via immunoSEQ multiplex PCR; TCRdb's table is partial and in-frame only. This sample has roughly 240,000 clones; roughly 84% occur once, and the top ten carry 0.2% to 0.25%. Sequencing used PBMCs. The origin of the receptors is a girl aged 2 to 10 in good health and CMV-seronegative. The CDR3 runs from the conserved cysteine through the conserved F or W. The order of the fields is D gene, V gene, J gene, CDR3 protein, CDR3 DNA. A D gene is named only where the DNA matches it firmly.

D: TRBD2; V: TRBV19; J: TRBJ2-5; CDR3: CASSLGLAGLQETQYF; DNA: TGTGCCAGTAGTCTGGGACTAGCGGGGCTTCAAGAGACCCAGTACTTC
D: NA; V: TRBV5-5; J: TRBJ2-5; CDR3: CASQRAQSQETQYF; DNA: TGTGCCAGCCAGCGGGCCCAATCCCAAGAGACCCAGTACTTC
D: TRBD2; V: TRBV10-3; J: TRBJ2-5; CDR3: CATGLAGGDLQETQYF; DNA: TGTGCCACCGGACTAGCGGGGGGCGACCTCCAAGAGACCCAGTACTTC
D: NA; V: TRBV28; J: TRBJ2-1; CDR3: CASSAGQTYNEQFF; DNA: TGTGCCAGCAGCGCGGGACAGACTTACAATGAGCAGTTCTTC
D: NA; V: TRBV2; J: TRBJ1-5; CDR3: CASQQSNQPQHF; DNA: TGTGCCAGCCAACAGAGCAATCAGCCCCAGCATTTT
D: NA; V: TRBV19; J: TRBJ2-3; CDR3: CASSKQGPTTDTQYF; DNA: TGTGCCAGTAGTAAACAGGGTCCTACCACAGATACGCAGTATTTT
D: TRBD2; V: TRBV7-2; J: TRBJ2-7; CDR3: CASSFTFSGGVYEQYF; DNA: TGTGCCAGCAGTTTTACTTTCAGCGGGGGGGTCTACGAGCAGTACTTC
D: NA; V: TRBV7-9; J: TRBJ2-1; CDR3: CASSLVVQVYNEQFF; DNA: TGTGCCAGCAGCTTAGTCGTGCAGGTGTACAATGAGCAGTTCTTC
D: TRBD1; V: TRBV5-1; J: TRBJ2-5; CDR3: CASSLGDRGFVETQYF; DNA: TGCGCCAGCAGCTTGGGGGACAGGGGGTTTGTGGAGACCCAGTACTTC
D: NA; V: TRBV6-1; J: TRBJ1-5; CDR3: CASSVERHQPQHF; DNA: TGTGCCAGCAGTGTAGAACGCCATCAGCCCCAGCATTTT